This entry describes one TCR beta chain. The antigen is unknown. This sample stems from a study of cytomegalovirus exposure and HLA in healthy donors. Across the study: It was reported in a later analysis that the same platform had been used for the 90 to 150 validation repertoires as for the roughly 650 first-cohort repertoires. Findings and caveats of the study: Whilst most TCR sequences proved rare, a subset of public TCRs occurred across many donors. 164 TCR beta chains were listed as cytomegalovirus-associated. Diagnosis of cytomegalovirus status made by the classifier reportedly showed high specificity and sensitivity.

This CDR3 region has 15 residues. V lost 2 bases, J lost 5 bases, and 6 bases stayed unmatched. CDR1 and CDR2 (germline): ENHRY, SYGVKD. TCRdb's table, derived via immunoSEQ multiplex PCR, lists solely in-frame clones and lacks some. The table has approximately 60,000 clones, about 93% seen once. This chain joins TRBV10-3 and TRBJ2-7, with TRBD2 matching 10 bases. Sequencing was carried out using PBMCs. The origin of this receptor is a man between 18 and 35 years old in good health and CMV-seronegative. In DNA, the CDR3 is TGTGCCATCAGTGAGAGACTAGCGGGCTCACACGAGCAGTACTTC. It yields the protein CAISERLAGSHEQYF.